This TCR beta chain originates from a study of metastatic and nonmetastatic thyroid tumors. Looking at the study overall: For malignant and benign thyroid patients, tumor or nodule tissue and blood were the sources whose repertoires were compared.

V was trimmed by 6 bases and J by 2 bases, leaving 18 bases between them. The CDR3 extends over 15 amino acids. Germline loops: CDR1 SGHRS, CDR2 YFSETQ. Study-wide findings and caveats: Malignant thyroid tumors reportedly exceeded benign nodules significantly in TCR beta diversity, with the difference appearing in blood and tumor.

No treatment had been given to any patient before thyroid surgery. Original processing methods: Across clinicopathological groups, CDR3 differences served as the basis for building a distant-metastasis classifier for papillary thyroid cancer. MiXCR reprocessed the PCR reads for TCRdb. TCRdb's processing, not the authors' own work, is the source of the V and J calls. In the table there are about 13,000 clones, 33% of which are singletons. This clone was seen only once. Its cognate antigen is unknown. The sample taken for sequencing was tumor tissue. This chain uses TRBV5-1 with TRBJ2-7, with D unresolved. This sequence originates from a male donor with papillary thyroid cancer or a benign thyroid nodule (not recorded which). Some clones in this sample may be carry-over from other donors' samples. The CDR3 region is CASKSLKQTPYEQYF. CDR3 DNA: TGCGCCAGCAAGTCGTTGAAGCAGACCCCCTACGAGCAGTACTTC.